The 4 T cell receptor beta chains listed next were all sequenced from one sample in a study of blood T cell repertoires in COVID-19. Only in-frame clones appear in the TCRdb table, and some are missing; sequencing was by immunoSEQ multiplex PCR. This sample carries tens of thousands of clones, just under 95% of them seen once, and the ten largest clones take approximately 3.7%. The sample comprised peripheral blood. All receptors come from a human donor with active COVID-19. The donor label of this sample is uncertain.

This chain joins TRBV27 and TRBJ2-1, with 9 nucleotides matching TRBD2. Germline CDR1 is MNHEY and CDR2 is SMNVEV (reference sequence). Unmatched junction bases numbered 9, after V lost 3 bases and J lost 9 bases. This CDR3 spans 15 amino acids. The CDR3 here is CASSFLAGRYSEQFF. The CDR3 region has the DNA TGTGCCAGCAGTTTCCTAGCGGGACGTTATAGTGAGCAGTTCTTC.

This clone appeared a few times. The J gene is TRBJ1-3, the V gene TRBV4-1; D is undetermined. This CDR3 has 16 residues. Trimming took off 4 bases at V and 0 bases at J, with 13 bases between the two ends. Germline V gene sequence: CDR1 MGHRA, CDR2 YSYEKL. This chain's CDR3 is CASSPEAVSSGNTIYF. In nucleotides, the CDR3 is TGCGCCAGCAGCCCCGAGGCGGTTAGCTCTGGAAACACCATATATTTT.

This clone has a single count. In DNA form, the CDR3 reads TGTGCCAGCAGCTTCCTCCCTGGACAAAGGCACACTGAAGCTTTCTTT. Protein: CASSFLPGQRHTEAFF. The V call is TRBV11-2, the J call TRBJ1-1; TRBD1 is a possible D gene (5 bases). V lost 3 bases to trimming and J lost 3 bases, with 17 bases between them. Germline V gene lookup returns CDR1 SGHAT and CDR2 FQNNGV. The CDR3 has 16 residues.

The V call is TRBV4-3, the J call TRBJ2-3, with 7 bases aligning to TRBD1. From germline, CDR1 is LGHNA and CDR2 YSLEER. V lost 4 bases, J lost 5 bases, and 15 bases stayed unmatched. This CDR3 is built from 17 residues. The CDR3 spells CASSPRTGWVLGDTQYF. The CDR3 nucleotides are TGCGCCAGCAGCCCTCGGACAGGATGGGTATTAGGAGATACGCAGTATTTT.